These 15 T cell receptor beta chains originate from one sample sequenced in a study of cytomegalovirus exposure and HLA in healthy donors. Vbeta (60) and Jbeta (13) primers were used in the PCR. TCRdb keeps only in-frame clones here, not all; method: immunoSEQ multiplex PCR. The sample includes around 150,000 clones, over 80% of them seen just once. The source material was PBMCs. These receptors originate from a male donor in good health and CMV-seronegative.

CDR3 sequence: CASSLDALEETQYF. The CDR3 region has the DNA TGTGCCAGCAGCTTAGACGCGCTTGAAGAGACCCAGTACTTC. This chain connects TRBV7-9 to TRBJ2-5; D gene uncertain. The CDR3 has 14 residues. Between the trimmed V and J ends, which lost 1 base and 3 bases, there was a span of 9 bases. The V gene's germline CDR1 is SEHNR and CDR2 FQNEAQ (reference sequence).

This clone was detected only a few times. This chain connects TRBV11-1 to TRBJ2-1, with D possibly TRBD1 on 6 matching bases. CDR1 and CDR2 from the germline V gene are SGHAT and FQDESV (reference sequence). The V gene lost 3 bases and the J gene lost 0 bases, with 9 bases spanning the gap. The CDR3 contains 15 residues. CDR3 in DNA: TGTGCCAGCAGCTTCGACAGGCCCTCCTACAATGAGCAGTTCTTC. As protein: CASSFDRPSYNEQFF.

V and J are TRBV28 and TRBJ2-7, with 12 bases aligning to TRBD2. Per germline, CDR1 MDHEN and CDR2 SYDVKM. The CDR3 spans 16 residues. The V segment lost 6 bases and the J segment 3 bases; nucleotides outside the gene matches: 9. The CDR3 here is CASSPTSGRKGYEQYF. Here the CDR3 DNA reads TGTGCCAGCAGCCCGACTAGCGGGAGAAAAGGCTACGAGCAGTACTTC. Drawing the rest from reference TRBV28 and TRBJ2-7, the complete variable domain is DVKVTQSSRYLVKRTGEKVFLECVQDMDHENMFWYRQDPGLGLRLIYFSYDVKMKEKGDIPEGYSVSREKKERFSLILESASTNQTSMYLCASSPTSGRKGYEQYFGPGTRLTVT.

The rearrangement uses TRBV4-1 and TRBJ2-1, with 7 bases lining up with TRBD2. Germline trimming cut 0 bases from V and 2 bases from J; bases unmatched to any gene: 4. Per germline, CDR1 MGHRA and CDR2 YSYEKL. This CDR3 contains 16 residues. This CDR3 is CASSQEVGTTYNEQFF. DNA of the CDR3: TGCGCCAGCAGCCAAGAAGTTGGGACTACCTACAATGAGCAGTTCTTC.

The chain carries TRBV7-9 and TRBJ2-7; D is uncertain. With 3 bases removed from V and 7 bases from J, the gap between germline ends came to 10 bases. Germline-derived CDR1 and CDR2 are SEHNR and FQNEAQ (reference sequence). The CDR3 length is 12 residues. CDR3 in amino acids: CASSFALREQYF. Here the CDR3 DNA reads TGTGCCAGCAGCTTTGCTCTGAGGGAGCAGTACTTC.

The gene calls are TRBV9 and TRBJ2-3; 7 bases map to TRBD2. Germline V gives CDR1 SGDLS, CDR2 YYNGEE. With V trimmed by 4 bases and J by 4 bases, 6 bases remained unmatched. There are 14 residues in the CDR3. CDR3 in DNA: TGTGCCAGCAGCCCCCGGGGAGGGGCAGATACGCAGTATTTT. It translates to CASSPRGGADTQYF.

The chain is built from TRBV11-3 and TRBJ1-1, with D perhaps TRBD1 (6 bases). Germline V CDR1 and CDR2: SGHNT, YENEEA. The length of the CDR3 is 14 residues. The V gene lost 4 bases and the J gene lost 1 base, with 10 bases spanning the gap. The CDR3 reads CASSSGGPNTEAFF. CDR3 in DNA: TGTGCCAGCAGCTCGGGGGGCCCGAACACTGAAGCTTTCTTT.

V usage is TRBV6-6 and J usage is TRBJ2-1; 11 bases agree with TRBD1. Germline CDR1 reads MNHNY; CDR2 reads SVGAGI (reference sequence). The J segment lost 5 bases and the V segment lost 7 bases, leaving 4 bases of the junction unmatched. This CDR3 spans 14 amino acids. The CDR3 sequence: CASKGGQGDNEQFF. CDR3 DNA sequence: TGTGCCAGCAAGGGGGGACAGGGGGACAATGAGCAGTTCTTC.

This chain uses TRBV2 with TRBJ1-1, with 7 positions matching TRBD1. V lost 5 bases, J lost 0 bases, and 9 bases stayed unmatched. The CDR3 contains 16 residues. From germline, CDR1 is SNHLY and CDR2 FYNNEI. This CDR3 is CASSYDRAGMNTEAFF. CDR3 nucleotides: TGTGCCAGCAGTTATGACAGGGCCGGAATGAACACTGAAGCTTTCTTT.

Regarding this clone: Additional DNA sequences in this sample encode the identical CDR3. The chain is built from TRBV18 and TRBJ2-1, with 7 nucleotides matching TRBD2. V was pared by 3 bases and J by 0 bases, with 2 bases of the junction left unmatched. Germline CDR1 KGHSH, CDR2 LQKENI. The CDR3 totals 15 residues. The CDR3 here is CASSPLAGSYNEQFF. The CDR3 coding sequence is TGTGCCAGCTCACCCTTAGCGGGCTCCTACAATGAGCAGTTCTTC.

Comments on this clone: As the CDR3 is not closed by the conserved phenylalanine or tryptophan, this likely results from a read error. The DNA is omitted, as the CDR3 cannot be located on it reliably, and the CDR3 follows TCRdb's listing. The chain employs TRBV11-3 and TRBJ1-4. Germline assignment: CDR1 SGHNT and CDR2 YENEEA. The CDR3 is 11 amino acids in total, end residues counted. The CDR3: CASSSDCRFSS.

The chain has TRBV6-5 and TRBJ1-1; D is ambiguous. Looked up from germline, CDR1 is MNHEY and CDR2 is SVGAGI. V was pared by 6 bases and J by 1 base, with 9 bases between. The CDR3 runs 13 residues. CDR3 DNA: TGTGCCAGCAGAGAAAACACGAACACTGAAGCTTTCTTT. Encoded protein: CASRENTNTEAFF.

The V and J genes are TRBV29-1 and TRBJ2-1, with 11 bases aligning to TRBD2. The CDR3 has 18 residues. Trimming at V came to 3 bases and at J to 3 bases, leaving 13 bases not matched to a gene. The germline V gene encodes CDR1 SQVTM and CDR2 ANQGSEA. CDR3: CSVDGHRTSGRSYNEQFF. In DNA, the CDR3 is TGCAGCGTTGACGGACACCGGACTAGCGGGCGTAGCTACAATGAGCAGTTCTTC.

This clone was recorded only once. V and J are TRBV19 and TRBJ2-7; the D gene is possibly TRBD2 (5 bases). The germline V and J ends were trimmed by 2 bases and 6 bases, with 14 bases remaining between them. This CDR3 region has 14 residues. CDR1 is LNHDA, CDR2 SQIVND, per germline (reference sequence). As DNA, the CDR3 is TGTGCCAGTAGTATAAGTCTAGCATCAACCGAGCAGTACTTC. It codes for CASSISLASTEQYF.

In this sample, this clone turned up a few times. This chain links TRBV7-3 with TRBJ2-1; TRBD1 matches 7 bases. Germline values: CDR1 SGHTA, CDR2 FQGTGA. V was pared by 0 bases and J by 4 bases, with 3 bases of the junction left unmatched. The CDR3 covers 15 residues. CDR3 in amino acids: CASSLTRDSYNEQFF. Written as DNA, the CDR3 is TGTGCCAGCAGCTTAACTAGGGACAGTTACAATGAGCAGTTCTTC.